This T cell receptor beta chain is drawn from a study of blood T cell repertoires in COVID-19. Clones were sequenced by immunoSEQ multiplex PCR, and TCRdb holds only the in-frame ones, with some missing. The data show under 200,000 clones, with about nine tenths seen just once and 1.6% held by the top ten. The V gene end was trimmed by 8 bases and the J gene end by 3 bases; junction bases not matched to a gene: 9. The CDR3 is 16 residues long. Germline V gene lookup returns CDR1 MGHDK and CDR2 SYGVNS. Sequenced sample: peripheral blood. This clonotype was sampled from a young man with active or convalescent COVID-19. The rearrangement joins TRBV25-1 to TRBJ2-3, with 12 bases aligning to TRBD1. The CDR3 nucleotides read TGTGCCAGCGCCCACTGGGGACAGGGGGCGACAGATACGCAGTATTTT. This encodes CASAHWGQGATDTQYF.